These 19 T cell receptor beta chains were sequenced from one sample in a study of control samples from healthy donors and cancer patients. Assay used: immunoSEQ multiplex PCR; TCRdb lists only in-frame clones, some missing. The data hold some 100,000 clones, with over 75% observed a single time. Sequenced input: blood. The source is a human donor in good health. The donor label of this sample is uncertain.

The V call is TRBV30, the J call TRBJ1-2; D possibly corresponds to TRBD1 (5 bases). Germline lookup yields CDR1 GTSNPN and CDR2 SVGIG (reference sequence). This CDR3 has 16 amino acids. Trimming took 1 base from V and 6 from J, leaving 21 bases between them. CDR3 DNA: TGTGCCTGGAGTGACTTATCGTTACGGACGGGGGATGGCTACACCTTC. It yields the protein CAWSDLSLRTGDGYTF. Filled out from reference TRBV30 and TRBJ1-2, the complete variable domain reads SQTIHQWPATLVQPVGSPLSLECTVEGTSNPNLYWYRQAAGRGLQLLFYSVGIGQISSEVPQNLSASRPQDRQFILSSKKLLLSDSGFYLCAWSDLSLRTGDGYTFGSGTRLTVV.

This clone was observed a single time. The CDR3 nucleotides are TGTGCCAGCAGCCAAGAGGATTGGACAGGGAACGAGCAGTACTTC. This translates into CASSQEDWTGNEQYF. V is TRBV14 and J is TRBJ2-7; 8 bases are a match to TRBD1. After removal of 0 bases from V and 5 bases from J, the junction contained 6 bases not matched to a gene. This CDR3 region has 15 residues. CDR1 is SGHDN and CDR2 is FVKESK in the germline V gene.

V gene TRBV5-1 combines with J gene TRBJ1-2; 7 bases line up with TRBD1. Germline lookup yields CDR1 SGHRS and CDR2 YFSETQ. V was pared by 0 bases and J by 7 bases, with 6 bases of the junction left unmatched. This CDR3 is 14 amino acids long. In DNA form, the CDR3 reads TGCGCCAGCAGCTTGGTGGGACAGCCGGGTGGCTACACCTTC. Its translation is CASSLVGQPGGYTF.

This clone was found once. The chain combines TRBV5-1 with TRBJ1-2; D call uncertain. CDR1 and CDR2 from the germline V gene are SGHRS and YFSETQ. The V end was cut by 0 bases, the J end by 3 bases, with 18 bases between. CDR3 length: 17 amino acids. CDR3: CASSLGSVGRHDYGYTF. In DNA, the CDR3 is TGCGCCAGCAGCTTGGGGAGCGTAGGGCGCCATGACTATGGCTACACCTTC.

This clone was picked up one time. The rearrangement joins TRBV2 to TRBJ1-5; no clear D gene. Germline-derived CDR1 and CDR2 are SNHLY and FYNNEI. The ends were cut back, 4 bases at V and 0 bases at J, with 19 bases in the middle. This CDR3 region has 18 residues. The CDR3 sequence: CASSVRSVNLYSNQPQHF. The CDR3 DNA reads TGTGCCAGCAGTGTACGCAGCGTTAACTTATATAGCAATCAGCCCCAGCATTTT.

A note on this clone: The same CDR3 arises from other DNA sequences in this sample as well. The chain is built from TRBV5-1 and TRBJ2-5; D not certain. The CDR3 contains 13 residues. Germline-derived CDR1 and CDR2 are SGHRS and YFSETQ. Trimming cost V 0 bases and J 3 bases, with 6 bases left between them. DNA of the CDR3: TGCGCCAGCAGCTTGGGTGGGGAAGAGACCCAGTACTTC. Its protein product is CASSLGGEETQYF. Combining the CDR3 with reference TRBV5-1 and TRBJ2-5 gives the whole variable domain KAGVTQTPRYLIKTRGQQVTLSCSPISGHRSVSWYQQTPGQGLQFLFEYFSETQRNKGNFPGRFSGRQFSNSRSEMNVSTLELGDSALYLCASSLGGEETQYFGPGTRLLVL.

This rearrangement joins TRBV7-8 to TRBJ2-3; TRBD2 matches 10 bases. From germline, CDR1 is SGHVS and CDR2 FQNEAQ. Trimming removed 5 bases from V and 1 base from J; junction bases left unmatched: 3. CDR3 size: 15 residues. The CDR3 coding sequence is TGTGCCAGCAGCAGCCTAGCGGGGGGCACAGATACGCAGTATTTT. It translates to CASSSLAGGTDTQYF.

This chain connects TRBV5-5 to TRBJ2-3, with D possibly TRBD1 on 6 matching bases. CDR1 and CDR2 from the germline V gene are SGHKS and YYEKEE (reference sequence). Trimming pared 0 bases from V and 1 base from J, leaving 12 bases between. This CDR3 has 16 residues. DNA for the CDR3: TGTGCCAGCAGCTTGGCCGGGGCAGGGGGCACAGATACGCAGTATTTT. As protein: CASSLAGAGGTDTQYF.

The chain combines TRBV7-2 with TRBJ1-2; TRBD1 agrees at 9 bases. There are 17 residues in the CDR3. J was trimmed by 2 bases and V by 5 bases; bases with no gene match: 12. The germline CDR1 and CDR2 sequences are SGHTA and FQGNSA. CDR3 coding DNA: TGTGCCAGCAGCCAACTACCGGGGACAGGGCTCAACTATGGCTACACCTTC. Translation: CASSQLPGTGLNYGYTF.

The genes are TRBV9 and TRBJ2-1, with TRBD2 matching over 7 bases. Germline assignment: CDR1 SGDLS and CDR2 YYNGEE. V lost 0 bases, J lost 4 bases, and 4 bases stayed unmatched. The CDR3 consists of 15 residues. CDR3 region: CASSVAGGTYNEQFF. In DNA form, the CDR3 reads TGTGCCAGCAGCGTAGCCGGGGGGACGTACAATGAGCAGTTCTTC.

The chain is built from TRBV2 and TRBJ2-2; the D gene is possibly TRBD2 (6 bases). V was shortened by 3 bases and J by 7 bases, with 15 bases between the two germline ends. CDR3 length: 15 residues. Germline assignment: CDR1 SNHLY and CDR2 FYNNEI. The CDR3 DNA follows: TGTGCCAGCAGTGAGGAGGGCATTATAATCGGGGAGCTGTTTTTT. Translated: CASSEEGIIIGELFF.

CDR3 DNA: TGTGCCAGCAGCTTAGGGGGGGGAGGACAGCCCGAGGGCGAGCAGTACGTC. Its protein product is CASSLGGGGQPEGEQYV. This rearrangement joins TRBV7-6 to TRBJ2-7; TRBD2 might be the D (7 bases). This CDR3 has 17 amino acids. V gave up 1 base and J gave up 6 bases, with 22 bases separating them. Germline values: CDR1 SGHVS, CDR2 FNYEAQ.

This clone has a handful of counts. J is TRBJ1-1 and V is TRBV5-4; D unclear. Trimming took 4 bases from V and 2 from J, leaving 12 bases between them. The CDR3 extends over 14 amino acids. Germline lookup yields CDR1 SGHNT and CDR2 YYREEE (reference sequence). The CDR3 is CASSLTSSNTEAFF. Written as DNA, the CDR3 is TGTGCCAGCAGCCTGACAAGCTCAAACACTGAAGCTTTCTTT.

CDR3 nucleotides: TGTGCCATCCAGGTCCCCCTATCGGATGGCTACACCTTC. Protein sequence: CAIQVPLSDGYTF. J is TRBJ1-2 and V is TRBV10-3; D call uncertain. CDR1 is ENHRY and CDR2 is SYGVKD in the germline V gene. With 8 bases removed from V and 6 bases from J, the gap between germline ends came to 16 bases. The CDR3 spans 13 residues.

The rearrangement joins TRBV6-6 to TRBJ1-2, with 10 nucleotides matching TRBD1. The CDR3 is 15 residues long. The germline CDR1 and CDR2 sequences are MNHNY and SVGAGI (reference sequence). V was clipped by 2 bases and J by 4 bases; unmatched bases: 4. In DNA, the CDR3 is TGTGCCAGCAGTTACCCGGGACAGGGGAGCTATGGCTACACCTTC. The encoded protein is CASSYPGQGSYGYTF.

CDR3 sequence: CASTRERYEKLFF. As DNA, the CDR3 is TGTGCCAGCACTCGGGAGAGATATGAAAAACTGTTTTTT. The gene calls are TRBV2 and TRBJ1-4; D gene unclear. V was pared by 7 bases and J by 6 bases, with 12 bases between. The germline gives CDR1 SNHLY, CDR2 FYNNEI. The CDR3 is 13 residues long.

The chain is built from TRBV9 and TRBJ2-1, with D perhaps matching TRBD2 (7 bases). V was clipped by 2 bases and J by 4 bases, with 13 bases between them. The length of the CDR3 is 15 residues. Germline CDR1 is SGDLS and CDR2 is YYNGEE. CDR3 amino acids: CASSVAGARYNEQFF. The CDR3 DNA follows: TGTGCCAGCAGCGTCGCGGGGGCCCGATACAATGAGCAGTTCTTC.

The chain has TRBV30 and TRBJ1-1; D is unresolved. V dropped 0 bases and J dropped 0 bases, with 5 bases sitting between them. This CDR3 has 13 amino acids. CDR1 GTSNPN and CDR2 SVGIG come from the germline V gene (reference sequence). The CDR3 region has the DNA TGTGCCTGGAGTGTAGGTATGAACACTGAAGCTTTCTTT. Its translation is CAWSVGMNTEAFF.

The rearrangement joins TRBV6-5 to TRBJ1-6; D is uncertain. The ends were cut back, 2 bases at V and 9 bases at J, with 5 bases in the middle. CDR3 length: 12 amino acids. Germline V gene lookup returns CDR1 MNHEY and CDR2 SVGAGI. Here the CDR3 reads CASSYRFSPLHF. As DNA, the CDR3 is TGTGCCAGCAGTTACAGGTTTTCACCCCTCCACTTT.